This is a list of T cell receptor beta chains from one sample in a study of beta chain features in type 1 diabetes. Libraries were prepared by immunoSEQ multiplex PCR; TCRdb keeps only in-frame clonotypes and omits some of them. The repertoire holds about 900,000 clones, with roughly a sixth as singletons. Sequencing input: naive CD4+ T cells from blood. The source is a woman between 18 and 29 years old in good health. The CDR3 runs from the conserved cysteine through the conserved F or W. A D gene is named only where the DNA matches it firmly. Clone size is stated in some rows and not others, as once, few, many or a class when expanded.

>TRBJ2-1|few|TRBV10-3|TRBD2
TGTGCCATCAGTGGTTTAGCGGGAGGGCTCAATGAGCAGTTCTTC
CAISGLAGGLNEQFF
>TRBJ2-5|.|TRBV5-1|TRBD2
TGCGCCAGCAGCACCCGACTAGCGAGGCAAGAGACCCAGTACTTC
CASSTRLARQETQYF
>TRBJ2-4|.|TRBV5-1|TRBD1
TGCGCCAGCAGCGCCCCGGGACAGGGTAGGGACATTCAGTACTTC
CASSAPGQGRDIQYF
>TRBJ2-7|.|TRBV7-9|TRBD2
TGTGCCAGCAGTTGGACTAGCGGGACTTTCGAGCAGTACTTC
CASSWTSGTFEQYF
>TRBJ1-2|.|TRBV23-1|.
TGCGCCAGCAGCCAAGAGTGGTCCGGGAATGGCTACACCTTC
CASSQEWSGNGYTF
>TRBJ2-1|.|TRBV11-2|TRBD1
TGTGCCAGCAGCTTAGCCCCCGGGACAGCCTACAATGAGCAGTTCTTC
CASSLAPGTAYNEQFF
>TRBJ2-2|.|TRBV29-1|.
TGCAGCGTCAGGCCGGCCCCCACCGGGGAGCTGTTTTTT
CSVRPAPTGELFF
>TRBJ2-4|.|TRBV13|TRBD1
TGTGCCAGCAGACCGGGACAGGGGTTTAGCATTCAGTACTTC
CASRPGQGFSIQYF
>TRBJ1-5|few|TRBV19|.
TGTGCCAGTAGTCTAATGACAGGACGGGTTACTAATCAGCCCCAGCATTTT
CASSLMTGRVTNQPQHF
>TRBJ2-2|few|TRBV27|TRBD1
TGTGCCAGCAGGACAGGGGCCGGGGAGCTGTTTTTT
CASRTGAGELFF
>TRBJ2-5|few|TRBV27|TRBD2
TGTGCCAGCAGTTTAAGAGGACTAGCGGGATTCAGGGAGACCCAGTACTTC
CASSLRGLAGFRETQYF
>TRBJ2-7|few|TRBV27|TRBD1
TGTGCCAGCAGGCCTATCGGACAGGGCAGCTCCTACGAGCAGTACTTC
CASRPIGQGSSYEQYF
>TRBJ1-2|.|TRBV7-2|.
TGTGCCAGCAGCTTAGCGGGTCAGGGAGGCTACACCTTC
CASSLAGQGGYTF
>TRBJ2-3|.|TRBV5-1|TRBD1
TGCGCCAGCAGCATCCGGACAGGTTCAGATACGCAGTATTTT
CASSIRTGSDTQYF
>TRBJ2-1|.|TRBV7-9|.
TGTGCCAGCAGACCTACCGGGACCGAGCAGTTCTTC
CASRPTGTEQFF
>TRBJ2-1|.|TRBV28|TRBD2
TGTGCCAGCAGTACGCCCCGACGGACTACGGGACTAGCTCGTTTGTTCTTC
CASSTPRRTTGLARLFF
>TRBJ2-4|.|TRBV6-5|.
TGTGCCAGCAGTGATACACAGGGACTAAACATTCAGTACTTC
CASSDTQGLNIQYF
>TRBJ2-7|.|TRBV7-8|.
TGTGCCAGCAGCTCCTGGGGCGGCGAGCAGTACTTC
CASSSWGGEQYF
>TRBJ2-1|few|TRBV28|.
TGTGCCAGCAGTTTCAGGGGTGAGCAGTTCTTC
CASSFRGEQFF
>TRBJ2-1|.|TRBV15|.
TGTGCCACCAGCAGTGTACCCCTCGAGCAGTTCTTC
CATSSVPLEQFF
>TRBJ2-3|few|TRBV19|.
TGTGCCAGTAGCCTCCGGATGGCAGATACGCAGTATTTT
CASSLRMADTQYF
>TRBJ1-4|.|TRBV15|.
TGTGCCACCAGCATCAGGGGAACTCATGAAAAACTGTTTTTT
CATSIRGTHEKLFF
>TRBJ2-1|few|TRBV20-1|.
TGCAGTGCTAGTAGTCCTGAGCAGTTCTTC
CSASSPEQFF
>TRBJ2-5|few|TRBV29-1|.
TGCAGCGTTGAAGATTTTGGCGAGACCCAGTACTTC
CSVEDFGETQYF
>TRBJ2-1|few|TRBV10-3|TRBD2
TGTGCCATCAGTCGCGCGGGAGGGACCGATGAGCAGTTCTTC
CAISRAGGTDEQFF
>TRBJ1-2|few|TRBV20-1|.
TGCAGTGCAACGTGGGTCGGGGGCTACACCTTC
CSATWVGGYTF
>TRBJ2-1|few|TRBV6-5|TRBD2
TGTGCCAGCAGGTACCAACTAGCGGGAGAAACTGAGCAGTTCTTC
CASRYQLAGETEQFF
>TRBJ2-6|.|TRBV6-5|.
TGTGCCAGCACCCAGAAGGGGGCTGGGGCCAACGTCCTGACTTTC
CASTQKGAGANVLTF
>TRBJ2-5|.|TRBV19|TRBD1
TGTGCCAGTAGTTTCTGGACAGGCGGTAAAGAGACCCAGTACTTC
CASSFWTGGKETQYF
>TRBJ2-7|.|TRBV5-1|.
TGCGCCAGCAGCTTGCTTTCCTGGACAGCCTACGAGCAGTACTTC
CASSLLSWTAYEQYF
>TRBJ2-7|.|TRBV28|TRBD2
TGTGCCAGTTTCTCGGGAGGTCCTCGTTACGAGCAGTACTTC
CASFSGGPRYEQYF
>TRBJ2-7|few|TRBV27|.
TGTGCCAGCAGTTATCAGGGGGGAAGCTCCTACGAGCAGTACTTC
CASSYQGGSSYEQYF
>TRBJ2-7|.|TRBV6-5|.
TGTGCCAGCACTTCTAGCGTTGCCTACGAGCAGTACTTC
CASTSSVAYEQYF
>TRBJ1-2|.|TRBV9|.
TGTGCCAGCAGCGTAGGGCCCGGTGGCTACACCTTC
CASSVGPGGYTF
>TRBJ2-1|.|TRBV29-1|TRBD2
TGCAGCGTTGGGTTAGCGGGAGGATGGGAGCAGTTCTTC
CSVGLAGGWEQFF
>TRBJ2-5|.|TRBV7-2|.
TGTGCCAGCAGCTTATTCGGCACCCAAGAGACCCAGTACTTC
CASSLFGTQETQYF
>TRBJ2-5|few|TRBV6-1|TRBD2
TGTGCCAGCAGTGCCGGGGTAGCGGGAGGCCTGGGTGGTCAAGAGACCCAGTACTTC
CASSAGVAGGLGGQETQYF
>TRBJ2-2|few|TRBV28|TRBD1
TGTGCCAGCAGACCCGGGACAGCCGGGGAGCTGTTTTTT
CASRPGTAGELFF
>TRBJ2-1|.|TRBV10-3|.
TGTGCCATCAGTGGGTTAGGGGGATCGGCTGAGCAGTTCTTC
CAISGLGGSAEQFF
>TRBJ1-5|.|TRBV4-3|.
TGCGCCAGCAGCCAAGATCAGGGGTACCAGCCCCAGCATTTT
CASSQDQGYQPQHF